The 30 T cell receptor beta chains listed next were all sequenced from one sample in a study of control samples from healthy donors and cancer patients. Libraries were prepared by immunoSEQ multiplex PCR; TCRdb keeps only in-frame clonotypes and omits some of them. The repertoire holds some 120,000 clones, with approximately 92% as singletons. The sequenced sample was blood. The source of these receptors is a man between 18 and 29 years old in good health.

The chain uses TRBV10-3 and TRBJ2-2; maybe TRBD1 (6 bases). Trimming pared 7 bases from V and 1 base from J, leaving 7 bases between. CDR1 is ENHRY and CDR2 is SYGVKD in the germline V gene. This CDR3 has 13 residues. CDR3 nucleotides: TGTGCCATCACACAGGGGAACACCGGGGAGCTGTTTTTT. Translating it yields CAITQGNTGELFF.

The V gene is TRBV11-3, the J gene TRBJ2-3; no clear D. Germline-derived CDR1 and CDR2 are SGHNT and YENEEA. This CDR3 is built from 14 residues. Trimming removed 0 bases at V and 2 bases at J, with 6 bases between. The CDR3 protein is CASSLDTITDTQYF. The CDR3 nucleotides are TGTGCCAGCAGCTTAGACACTATCACAGATACGCAGTATTTT.

The chain is built from TRBV6-1 and TRBJ2-2; 11 bases agree with TRBD1. Germline V CDR1 and CDR2: MNHNS, SASEGT. V shed 3 bases, J shed 11 bases, and the junction held 5 bases outside the gene matches. This CDR3 is 14 amino acids long. The CDR3 loop reads CASSDLGQGAELFF. The CDR3 bases are TGTGCCAGCAGTGATCTAGGACAGGGGGCAGAGCTGTTTTTT.

J is TRBJ1-1 and V is TRBV14; possibly TRBD1 for D (5 bases). Per the germline V gene, CDR1 is SGHDN and CDR2 is FVKESK. This CDR3 has 13 amino acids. V was pared by 4 bases and J by 8 bases, with 14 bases between. The CDR3 sequence is CASSREPGREAFF. In DNA, the CDR3 is TGTGCCAGCAGCCGAGAACCAGGGAGGGAAGCTTTCTTT.

The genes are TRBV30 and TRBJ1-6; no firm D call. CDR1 GTSNPN and CDR2 SVGIG come from the germline V gene (reference sequence). This CDR3 has 13 residues. The V end was cut by 1 base, the J end by 9 bases, with 10 bases between. CDR3 amino acids: CAWSGRDGSPLHF. The CDR3 DNA reads as TGTGCCTGGAGTGGCCGGGATGGTTCACCCCTCCACTTT. The variable domain in full, completed from reference TRBV30 and TRBJ1-6, reads SQTIHQWPATLVQPVGSPLSLECTVEGTSNPNLYWYRQAAGRGLQLLFYSVGIGQISSEVPQNLSASRPQDRQFILSSKKLLLSDSGFYLCAWSGRDGSPLHFGNGTRLTVT.

V and J are TRBV11-2 and TRBJ2-1; the D is unclear. This CDR3 has 16 residues. V was cut by 1 base and J by 2 bases, with 12 bases left in between. Germline loops: CDR1 SGHAT, CDR2 FQNNGV. The CDR3 sequence: CASSLGWALAYNEQFF. The CDR3 DNA reads as TGTGCCAGCAGCTTAGGGTGGGCGCTTGCCTACAATGAGCAGTTCTTC.

The V call is TRBV20-1, the J call TRBJ2-2; perhaps TRBD2 as D (6 bases). The length of the CDR3 is 14 residues. The germline CDR1 and CDR2 sequences are DFQATT and SNEGSKA (reference sequence). Trimming removed 3 bases from V and 1 base from J, with 9 bases in between. For the CDR3, the DNA is TGCAGTGCTAGTGGCGGGAAGAACACCGGGGAGCTGTTTTTT. Translated, it gives CSASGGKNTGELFF.

Only one count was recorded for this clone. For the CDR3, the DNA is TGTGCCAGCAGCCCAGACAGGGGGAATGAAAAACTGTTTTTT. Translated: CASSPDRGNEKLFF. V usage is TRBV7-2 and J usage is TRBJ1-4; 9 nucleotides match TRBD1. The CDR3 runs 14 residues. Germline trimming cut 5 bases from V and 5 bases from J; bases unmatched to any gene: 3. Germline V gene data show CDR1 as SGHTA and CDR2 as FQGNSA.

The chain couples TRBV7-9 to TRBJ1-1; TRBD1 aligns across 7 bases. CDR1 and CDR2 (germline): SEHNR, FQNEAQ (reference sequence). This CDR3 has 14 residues. J lost 3 bases, V lost 7 bases, and 8 bases had no gene match. The DNA for the CDR3 is TGTGCCAGCAACCCAGGGGGTCGGTACACTGAAGCTTTCTTT. It specifies CASNPGGRYTEAFF.

J is TRBJ2-2 and V is TRBV30; 7 bases fit TRBD1. The junction had 0 bases not matched to a gene; V was cut back by 5 bases and J by 0 bases. This CDR3 region has 13 residues. CDR1 and CDR2 (germline): GTSNPN, SVGIG (reference sequence). This chain's CDR3 is CAWGTANTGELFF. The CDR3 coding sequence is TGTGCCTGGGGGACAGCGAACACCGGGGAGCTGTTTTTT.

The V call is TRBV7-9, the J call TRBJ1-1; D call uncertain. V was clipped by 11 bases and J by 1 base, with 5 bases between them. Per the germline V gene, CDR1 is SEHNR and CDR2 is FQNEAQ (reference sequence). There are 10 residues in the CDR3. CDR3 bases: TGTGCCTGTGCGAACACTGAAGCTTTCTTT. Its protein is CACANTEAFF.

The chain links TRBV5-5 to TRBJ2-1, with TRBD2 identical over 10 bases. Germline-derived CDR1 and CDR2 are SGHKS and YYEKEE (reference sequence). After removal of 0 bases from V and 5 bases from J, the junction contained 5 bases not matched to a gene. The CDR3 sequence is 16 residues long. As DNA, the CDR3 is TGTGCCAGCAGCTTGGTGCCTAGCGGGAGCCACAATGAGCAGTTCTTC. Translating it yields CASSLVPSGSHNEQFF.

V is TRBV27 and J is TRBJ2-5; 10 nucleotides match TRBD2. V was pared by 3 bases and J by 2 bases, with 15 bases of the junction left unmatched. Germline V gene data show CDR1 as MNHEY and CDR2 as SMNVEV (reference sequence). The CDR3 covers 19 residues. The CDR3 nucleotides are TGTGCCAGCAGTTTCTGGGGAATCAAACTAGCGGGGATACAAGAGACCCAGTACTTC. Translating it yields CASSFWGIKLAGIQETQYF.

V gene TRBV5-1 combines with J gene TRBJ2-1; maybe TRBD2 (5 bases). Germline V gene lookup returns CDR1 SGHRS and CDR2 YFSETQ. This CDR3 is 15 amino acids long. The V end was cut by 3 bases, the J end by 5 bases, with 15 bases between. CDR3 sequence reads: CASSWSRAGHNEQFF. The CDR3 region has the DNA TGCGCCAGCAGCTGGTCGAGGGCCGGCCACAATGAGCAGTTCTTC.

The chain uses TRBV7-6 and TRBJ2-2; D remains ambiguous. V was clipped by 1 base and J by 2 bases, with 5 bases between them. The CDR3 consists of 14 residues. Germline loops: CDR1 SGHVS, CDR2 FNYEAQ. CDR3 DNA: TGTGCCAGCAGCTTAGACTTAAACACCGGGGAGCTGTTTTTT. As protein: CASSLDLNTGELFF.

The genes are TRBV3-1 (or the pseudogene TRBV3-2) and TRBJ1-2; D uncertain. The germline V and J ends were trimmed by 4 bases and 6 bases, with 9 bases remaining between them. The CDR3 runs to 12 residues. The V gene's germline CDR1 is LGHDT and CDR2 YNNKEL (reference sequence). CDR3 amino acids: CASSLESHGYTF. Written as DNA, the CDR3 is TGTGCCAGCAGCCTCGAGAGTCATGGCTACACCTTC.

This clone was counted between two and nine times. This chain links TRBV12-3 or TRBV12-4 with TRBJ1-1; D remains ambiguous. V lost 10 bases, J lost 3 bases, and 6 bases lay in between. The CDR3 has 10 residues. The CDR3 protein is CATQYTEAFF. The CDR3 nucleotides read TGTGCCACTCAATACACTGAAGCTTTCTTT.

The rearrangement uses TRBV2 and TRBJ2-1; 14 bases match TRBD2. V lost 3 bases and J lost 6; bases outside the gene matches: 4. Per the germline V gene, CDR1 is SNHLY and CDR2 is FYNNEI. CDR3 length: 16 residues. DNA for the CDR3: TGTGCCAGCAGTGAGGGGGGACTAGCGGGAGTCAATGAGCAGTTCTTC. Translating gives CASSEGGLAGVNEQFF.

J is TRBJ2-7 and V is TRBV7-9, with a possible D match to TRBD1 (6 bases). This CDR3 has 14 residues. V lost 7 bases and J lost 1, with 14 bases in between. Germline V CDR1 and CDR2: SEHNR, FQNEAQ (reference sequence). The CDR3 protein is CASTKQDRSYEQYF. In nucleotides, the CDR3 is TGTGCCAGCACGAAACAGGACAGATCCTACGAGCAGTACTTC. The variable domain in full, completed from reference TRBV7-9 and TRBJ2-7, reads DTGVSQNPRHKITKRGQNVTFRCDPISEHNRLYWYRQTLGQGPEFLTYFQNEAQLEKSRLLSDRFSAERPKGSFSTLEIQRTEQGDSAMYLCASTKQDRSYEQYFGPGTRLTVT.

The chain combines TRBV4-3 with TRBJ2-1; D may be TRBD1 (5 bases). Between the trimmed V and J ends, which lost 4 bases and 4 bases, there was a span of 11 bases. The CDR3 has 14 amino acids. Germline CDR1 and CDR2: LGHNA and YSLEER. The CDR3 loop reads CASSRRARYNEQFF. DNA for the CDR3: TGCGCCAGCAGCCGCAGGGCAAGGTACAATGAGCAGTTCTTC.

The CDR3 DNA reads TGCGCCAGCAGCCAAGTAGCGTTCCAAGAGACCCAGTACTTC. Encoded protein: CASSQVAFQETQYF. The rearrangement uses TRBV4-3 and TRBJ2-5; possibly TRBD2 for D (5 bases). V dropped 1 base and J dropped 1 base, with 7 bases sitting between them. There are 14 residues in the CDR3. The germline V gene has CDR1 LGHNA and CDR2 YSLEER.

The chain recombines TRBV3-1 (or the pseudogene TRBV3-2) with TRBJ1-5; 9 positions agree with TRBD1. The CDR3 loop spans 12 amino acids. The ends lost 8 bases at V and 7 bases at J; junction bases unmatched: 3. Germline V CDR1 and CDR2: LGHDT, YNNKEL (reference sequence). In DNA form, the CDR3 reads TGTGCCAGCGACGGACAGGGGCAGCCCCAGCATTTT. Its translation is CASDGQGQPQHF.

The V call is TRBV10-1, the J call TRBJ1-2, with 8 nucleotides matching TRBD1. Germline trimming cut 6 bases from V and 7 bases from J; bases unmatched to any gene: 4. The length of the CDR3 is 12 residues. Germline assignment: CDR1 WNHNN and CDR2 SYGVQD (reference sequence). In DNA, the CDR3 is TGCGCCAGCAGACCAGGGGGCGGTGGCTACACCTTC. This encodes CASRPGGGGYTF.

CDR3 loop: CATSRDRGGNTQYF. The CDR3 region has the DNA TGTGCCACCAGCAGAGACAGGGGGGGAAATACGCAGTATTTT. The V call is TRBV15, the J call TRBJ2-3; the D call may be TRBD1 or TRBD2 (7 bases each). The CDR3 length is 14 residues. The germline V gene has CDR1 LNHNV and CDR2 YYDKDF (reference sequence). Trimming pared 0 bases from V and 7 bases from J, leaving 11 bases between.

The chain links TRBV18 to TRBJ2-7; 8 nucleotides agree with TRBD2. Germline loops: CDR1 KGHSH, CDR2 LQKENI. There are 16 residues in the CDR3. The junction had 7 bases not matched to a gene; V was cut back by 3 bases and J by 0 bases. The chain's CDR3 is CASSPGAGESSYEQYF. As DNA, the CDR3 is TGTGCCAGCTCACCCGGAGCGGGGGAAAGCTCCTACGAGCAGTACTTC.

This chain uses TRBV4-3 with TRBJ2-1, with a weak D call TRBD2 (5 bases). The V end was cut by 5 bases, the J end by 9 bases, with 20 bases between. CDR3 length: 15 residues. The V gene's germline CDR1 is LGHNA and CDR2 YSLEER. CDR3 residues: CASSVGGLKSGEQFF. The DNA for the CDR3 is TGCGCCAGCAGCGTGGGCGGGTTAAAGTCGGGTGAGCAGTTCTTC.

This chain uses TRBV7-9 with TRBJ1-1, with unresolved D. The CDR3 has 13 residues. Trimming cost V 4 bases and J 5 bases, with 11 bases left between them. CDR1 SEHNR and CDR2 FQNEAQ come from the germline V gene (reference sequence). CDR3 sequence: CASSSRYDTEAFF. The CDR3 DNA follows: TGTGCCAGCAGCTCGAGATATGATACTGAAGCTTTCTTT.

This chain uses TRBV6-5 with TRBJ2-1; D is possibly TRBD1 (6 bases). V lost 10 bases and J 4 bases, leaving 17 bases between the germline ends. CDR1 and CDR2 (germline): MNHEY, SVGAGI. This CDR3 spans 14 amino acids. The CDR3, as DNA: TGTGCCACAGATGCCGGGACACGATACAATGAGCAGTTCTTC. This codes for CATDAGTRYNEQFF.

The chain has TRBV6-5 and TRBJ2-5; tentative D call: TRBD1 (6 bases). Germline V gives CDR1 MNHEY, CDR2 SVGAGI. The CDR3 has 15 amino acids. Trimming took 7 bases from V and 1 from J, leaving 16 bases between them. CDR3 coding DNA: TGTGCCAGCATCCGCAGGGGACAACCCCAAGAGACCCAGTACTTC. Amino acid sequence: CASIRRGQPQETQYF.

This chain's CDR3 is CASSLRRGGGPPANTEAFF. DNA for the CDR3: TGTGCCAGCAGCTTAAGGCGGGGAGGGGGGCCTCCAGCGAACACTGAAGCTTTCTTT. J is TRBJ1-1 and V is TRBV7-6, with a weak D call TRBD1 (6 bases). The ends were cut back, 2 bases at V and 1 base at J, with 23 bases in the middle. CDR1 is SGHVS, CDR2 FNYEAQ, per germline. The CDR3 contains 19 residues.